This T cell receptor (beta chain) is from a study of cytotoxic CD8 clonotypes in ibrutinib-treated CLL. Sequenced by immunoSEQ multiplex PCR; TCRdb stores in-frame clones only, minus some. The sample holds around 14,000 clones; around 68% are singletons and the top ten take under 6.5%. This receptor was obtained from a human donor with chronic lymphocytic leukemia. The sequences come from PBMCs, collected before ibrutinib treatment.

CDR3 sequence (DNA): TGTGCCAGCAGCCGTAGCTCCTACGAGCAGTACTTC. It is translated as CASSRSSYEQYF. The gene calls are TRBV7-9 and TRBJ2-7; D gene unclear. V lost 5 bases and J 0 bases, leaving 5 bases between the germline ends. The germline V gene encodes CDR1 SEHNR and CDR2 FQNEAQ (reference sequence). CDR3 length: 12 residues. The variable domain in full, with the rest retrieved from reference TRBV7-9 and TRBJ2-7, is DTGVSQNPRHKITKRGQNVTFRCDPISEHNRLYWYRQTLGQGPEFLTYFQNEAQLEKSRLLSDRFSAERPKGSFSTLEIQRTEQGDSAMYLCASSRSSYEQYFGPGTRLTVT.